Presented here are 25 T cell receptor beta chains from one specimen sequenced in a study of regulatory T cells in long-lasting Graves disease. Both iRepertoire HTBI primers and Arm-PCR of CDR3 regions were used to build the TCR beta libraries. One entry per CDR3 protein results from TCRdb running MiXCR on the multiplex PCR reads. The profile shows more than 400,000 distinct CDR3 sequences, under 20% of them singletons. Time point defined: newly diagnosed GD, antithyroid drugs for less than 3 months. PBMCs were the source of the RNA used for TCR sequencing. The same data also contributed to another study, on T cells in Graves' hyperthyroidism and ophthalmopathy.

The input for sequencing was peripheral blood mononuclear cells (PBMCs), taken at new diagnosis, from a patient treated with antithyroid drugs. These receptors were obtained from a man aged 40-49 years with Graves disease.

DNA of the CDR3: TGTGCCAGCAGTTTTGGTGGGGCCGGTGAGCAGTACTTC. Protein sequence: CASSFGGAGEQYF. This rearrangement joins TRBV12-3 or TRBV12-4 to TRBJ2-7; D is possibly TRBD1 (5 bases). The V gene lost 3 bases and the J gene lost 7 bases, with 13 bases spanning the gap. This CDR3 has 13 amino acids.

Here the CDR3 DNA reads TGCGCCAGCAGCTGGGGGACAGAGACCGGGGAGCTGTTTTTT. Translated, it gives CASSWGTETGELFF. V gene TRBV5-1 combines with J gene TRBJ2-2; 7 bases match TRBD1. The germline V gene has CDR1 SGHRS and CDR2 YFSETQ. The CDR3 runs 14 residues. Trimming took 3 bases from V and 5 from J; bases not matched to a gene: 4.

This clonotype was seen only a few times. The gene calls are TRBV6-1 and TRBJ1-1; D gene unclear. Deletions cut 5 bases from V and 1 base from J, with 8 bases between. Germline-derived CDR1 and CDR2 are MNHNS and SASEGT. The CDR3 sequence is 13 residues long. In DNA, the CDR3 is TGTGCCAGCAGTATGGACCGGAACACTGAAGCTTTCTTT. Translation: CASSMDRNTEAFF.

The V call is TRBV20-1, the J call TRBJ2-7; D may be TRBD1 or TRBD2 (6 bases each). The germline V gene has CDR1 DFQATT and CDR2 SNEGSKA (reference sequence). Trimming removed 3 bases from V and 4 bases from J, with 22 bases in between. This CDR3 is 16 amino acids long. As DNA, the CDR3 is TGCAGTGCTAGGGCCCCTCCCTCTCGGGGGCTTTACGAGCAGTACTTC. Translating gives CSARAPPSRGLYEQYF.

The rearrangement uses TRBV4-1 and TRBJ2-7, with D perhaps TRBD2 (6 bases). The ends were cut back, 3 bases at V and 7 bases at J, with 16 bases in the middle. CDR1 is MGHRA, CDR2 YSYEKL, per germline. CDR3 length: 14 residues. The CDR3 region has the DNA TGCGCCAGCAGCCAGATGACCGGGGGTAGGGAGCAGTACTTC. This encodes CASSQMTGGREQYF.

The rearrangement uses TRBV6-1 and TRBJ2-2; no firm D call. This CDR3 has 14 amino acids. Germline V gene sequence: CDR1 MNHNS, CDR2 SASEGT. V was shortened by 7 bases and J by 7 bases, with 16 bases between the two germline ends. DNA for the CDR3: TGTGCCAGCACCGCAGACCCCTACGGCGGGGAGCTGTTTTTT. Protein: CASTADPYGGELFF.

This clonotype came up a few times. The rearrangement joins TRBV7-3 to TRBJ2-3; 8 bases line up with TRBD2. Trimming at V came to 4 bases and at J to 6 bases, leaving 3 bases not matched to a gene. The CDR3 loop spans 13 amino acids. Germline V lookup: CDR1 SGHTA, CDR2 FQGTGA. The CDR3 sequence is CASSYGTSDTQYF. As DNA, the CDR3 is TGTGCCAGCAGCTACGGGACTAGTGATACGCAGTATTTT. Full variable domain (outside the CDR3, taken from reference TRBV7-3 and TRBJ2-3): GAGVSQTPSNKVTEKGKYVELRCDPISGHTALYWYRQSLGQGPEFLIYFQGTGAADDSGLPNDRFFAVRPEGSVSTLKIQRTERGDSAVYLCASSYGTSDTQYFGPGTRLTVL.

In DNA, the CDR3 is TGCAGCACCTGGGGCGGATACAATGAGCAGTTCTTC. It translates to CSTWGGYNEQFF. V gene TRBV29-1 combines with J gene TRBJ2-1; possibly TRBD1 for D (5 bases). Between the trimmed V and J ends, which lost 8 bases and 4 bases, there was a span of 12 bases. The CDR3 covers 12 residues. Germline V gene lookup returns CDR1 SQVTM and CDR2 ANQGSEA.

On this clonotype: One base away lies a much larger clone, so this may be a sequencing read error. This chain connects TRBV7-3 to TRBJ2-7, with 7 positions matching TRBD1. In germline, CDR1 is SGHTA, CDR2 FQGTGA. J gave up 5 bases and V 6 bases, and 13 bases lay outside the gene matches. The CDR3 sequence is 15 residues long. In DNA form, the CDR3 reads TGTGCCAGCAGTCCCCAAGGGATAGGGGGCCACGAGCAGTACTTC. It yields the protein CASSPQGIGGHEQYF. The variable domain in full, completed from reference TRBV7-3 and TRBJ2-7, reads GAGVSQTPSNKVTEKGKYVELRCDPISGHTALYWYRQSLGQGPEFLIYFQGTGAADDSGLPNDRFFAVRPEGSVSTLKIQRTERGDSAVYLCASSPQGIGGHEQYFGPGTRLTVT.

This clonotype was seen a single time. One end of the junction does not line up with germline, which may come from a read error. The V and J genes are TRBV6-2 or TRBV6-3 and TRBJ2-2, with TRBD1 matching over 9 bases. CDR3 size: 14 residues. Looked up from germline, CDR1 is MNHEY and CDR2 is SVGEGT. In DNA, the CDR3 is TGTACCAGCAGAGGACAGGGGATGACCGGGGAGCTGTTTTTT. Amino acid sequence: CTSRGQGMTGELFF.

This rearrangement joins TRBV12-3 or TRBV12-4 to TRBJ1-3, with D perhaps TRBD1 (6 bases). This CDR3 region has 15 residues. V dropped 6 bases and J dropped 2 bases, with 14 bases sitting between them. CDR3 region: CASSPPGVPGNTIYF. CDR3 coding DNA: TGTGCCAGCAGCCCACCAGGGGTTCCTGGAAACACCATATATTTT.

This clonotype was detected a few times. The chain recombines TRBV7-2 with TRBJ1-5, with D maybe TRBD1 (5 bases). Trimming took off 1 base at V and 4 bases at J, with 14 bases between the two ends. The CDR3 runs 16 residues. CDR1 and CDR2 (germline): SGHTA, FQGNSA. Here the CDR3 reads CASSLDGGSGNQPQHF. The CDR3 DNA sequence: TGTGCCAGCAGCTTAGATGGGGGGAGTGGGAATCAGCCCCAGCATTTT.

This clonotype was counted only a few times. The V gene is TRBV6-1, the J gene TRBJ2-5; unclear D gene. The CDR3 has 15 residues. The V gene's germline CDR1 is MNHNS and CDR2 SASEGT. With 6 bases removed from V and 2 bases from J, the gap between germline ends came to 16 bases. CDR3 loop: CASRKDPRGQETQYF. As DNA, the CDR3 is TGTGCCAGCAGAAAGGACCCCCGAGGTCAAGAGACCCAGTACTTC.

This clonotype came up a few times. V gene TRBV3-1 combines with J gene TRBJ2-5; D ambiguous. This CDR3 has 14 amino acids. The V gene's germline CDR1 is LGHDT and CDR2 YNNKEL (reference sequence). V was pared by 0 bases and J by 5 bases, with 10 bases between. The CDR3 loop is CASSQEGFSETQYF. The CDR3 DNA reads TGTGCCAGCAGCCAAGAGGGATTTTCGGAGACCCAGTACTTC.

This clonotype was seen a single time. V is TRBV4-1 and J is TRBJ2-7; 9 nucleotides align to TRBD1. With 1 base clipped from V and 6 bases from J, the junction kept 13 bases outside the gene matches. In germline, CDR1 is MGHRA, CDR2 YSYEKL. This CDR3 spans 17 amino acids. CDR3 bases: TGCGCCAGCAGCCAAGTTTCTTTGGGACAGGGAATTTTCGAGCAGTACTTC. Its translation: CASSQVSLGQGIFEQYF.

This clonotype was observed at least ten times. CDR3 amino acids: CASRHGQFEAFF. The CDR3 nucleotides read TGTGCCAGCAGGCACGGACAGTTTGAAGCTTTCTTT. The chain uses TRBV6-1 and TRBJ1-1; TRBD1 might be the D (6 bases). Germline CDR1 MNHNS, CDR2 SASEGT. The CDR3 runs to 12 residues. Trimming pared 6 bases from V and 7 bases from J, leaving 12 bases between.

This clonotype was counted a single time. A much larger clone lies a single base off, so this may be a read error. This rearrangement joins TRBV5-1 to TRBJ2-2, with 7 bases aligning to TRBD1. The CDR3 spans 16 residues. CDR1 is SGHRS, CDR2 YFSETQ, per germline. The chain's CDR3 is CVSSLGQWATTGELFF. The CDR3 DNA sequence: TGCGTCAGCAGCTTGGGACAGTGGGCGACCACCGGGGAGCTGTTTTTT.

The chain is built from TRBV4-2 and TRBJ2-1, with D possibly matching TRBD2 (6 bases). CDR3 size: 13 residues. Trimming stripped 3 bases from V and 14 bases from J, with 17 bases between. The germline gives CDR1 LGHNA, CDR2 YNFKEQ. The chain's CDR3 is CASSQSRREYKFF. CDR3 sequence (DNA): TGTGCCAGCAGCCAGAGTCGGAGGGAGTACAAGTTCTTC.

This clonotype was counted at least ten times. The chain employs TRBV10-3 and TRBJ1-2; possibly TRBD1 for D (6 bases). Per the germline V gene, CDR1 is ENHRY and CDR2 is SYGVKD. CDR3 length equals 13 residues. V was shortened by 4 bases and J by 4 bases, with 10 bases between the two germline ends. CDR3: CAISVQGGYGYTF. The CDR3 DNA reads as TGTGCCATCAGTGTTCAAGGGGGCTATGGCTACACCTTC.

In this sample, this clonotype turned up many times. The V and J genes are TRBV11-2 and TRBJ2-7; either TRBD1 or TRBD2 may supply D (5 bases each). Germline V gene sequence: CDR1 SGHAT, CDR2 FQNNGV. The CDR3 is 18 residues long. Trimming took off 10 bases at V and 0 bases at J, with 28 bases between the two ends. The CDR3 spells CAILLNHAGTTYSYEQYF. In nucleotides, the CDR3 is TGTGCCATCTTGCTCAACCACGCTGGGACCACCTACTCCTACGAGCAGTACTTC.

This clonotype was seen a handful of times. The chain recombines TRBV6-2 or TRBV6-3 with TRBJ2-3; D possibly corresponds to TRBD2 (6 bases). The CDR3 totals 15 residues. The germline CDR1 and CDR2 sequences are MNHEY and SVGEGT. V lost 7 bases to trimming and J lost 0 bases, with 14 bases between them. Here the CDR3 reads CASKRLVSSTDTQYF. The CDR3 bases are TGTGCCAGCAAGCGACTAGTCTCCAGCACAGATACGCAGTATTTT.

This clonotype was counted ten times or more. The chain uses TRBV20-1 and TRBJ2-7, with 8 bases fitting TRBD1. CDR1 and CDR2 (germline): DFQATT, SNEGSKA (reference sequence). The trim removed 6 bases at V and 0 bases at J, leaving 7 bases unmatched. This CDR3 has 14 amino acids. CDR3 nucleotides: TGCAGTGCCTTCGGACAGGGAGGCTCCTACGAGCAGTACTTC. Translated, it gives CSAFGQGGSYEQYF.

This clonotype was detected ten times or more. The chain has TRBV6-1 and TRBJ2-1, with D perhaps matching TRBD1 or TRBD2 (6 bases each). Trimming shortened V by 0 bases and J by 8 bases, and 11 bases separated the two germline ends. The V gene's germline CDR1 is MNHNS and CDR2 SASEGT. CDR3 length: 14 residues. CDR3 nucleotides: TGTGCCAGCAGTGAAGCAAGGGGGGCAGATGAGCAGTTCTTC. This translates into CASSEARGADEQFF.

This clonotype was detected only a few times. The chain couples TRBV12-5 to TRBJ2-1; D gene uncertain. In germline, CDR1 is LGHNT, CDR2 FRNRAP. The CDR3 covers 13 residues. The V end lost 5 bases, the J end lost 8 bases, and 13 bases lay between the germline ends. CDR3 protein: CASGPRIRDEQFF. CDR3 nucleotide sequence: TGTGCTAGTGGTCCACGGATTCGGGATGAGCAGTTCTTC. The complete variable domain, with remaining parts taken from reference TRBV12-5 and TRBJ2-1, reads DARVTQTPRHKVTEMGQEVTMRCQPILGHNTVFWYRQTMMQGLELLAYFRNRAPLDDSGMPKDRFSAEMPDATLATLKIQPSEPRDSAVYFCASGPRIRDEQFFGPGTRLTVL.

This chain joins TRBV6-1 and TRBJ1-5, with D unclear. The CDR3 runs 15 residues. V was shortened by 7 bases and J by 0 bases, with 13 bases between the two germline ends. The germline gives CDR1 MNHNS, CDR2 SASEGT. The CDR3 nucleotides read TGTGCCAGCAAGGCCGGAGTGTATAGCAATCAGCCCCAGCATTTT. Residues: CASKAGVYSNQPQHF.